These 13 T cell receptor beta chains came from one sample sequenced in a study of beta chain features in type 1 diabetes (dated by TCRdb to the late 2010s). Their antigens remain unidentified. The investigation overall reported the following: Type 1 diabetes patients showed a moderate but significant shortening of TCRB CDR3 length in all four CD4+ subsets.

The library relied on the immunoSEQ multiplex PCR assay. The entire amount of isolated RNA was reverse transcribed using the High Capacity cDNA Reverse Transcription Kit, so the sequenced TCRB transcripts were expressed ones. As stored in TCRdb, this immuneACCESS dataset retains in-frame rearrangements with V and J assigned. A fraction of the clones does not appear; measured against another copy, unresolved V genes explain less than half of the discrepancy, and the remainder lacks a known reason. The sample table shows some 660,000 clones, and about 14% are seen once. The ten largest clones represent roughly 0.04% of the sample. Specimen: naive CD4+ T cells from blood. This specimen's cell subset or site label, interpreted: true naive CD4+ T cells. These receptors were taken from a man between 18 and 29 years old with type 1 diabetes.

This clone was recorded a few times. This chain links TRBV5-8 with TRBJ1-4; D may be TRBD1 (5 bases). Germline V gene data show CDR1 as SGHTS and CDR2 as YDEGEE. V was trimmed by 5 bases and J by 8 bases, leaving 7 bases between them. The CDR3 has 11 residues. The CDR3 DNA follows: TGTGCCAGCAGGGGGGTGGAAAAACTGTTTTTT. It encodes CASRGVEKLFF.

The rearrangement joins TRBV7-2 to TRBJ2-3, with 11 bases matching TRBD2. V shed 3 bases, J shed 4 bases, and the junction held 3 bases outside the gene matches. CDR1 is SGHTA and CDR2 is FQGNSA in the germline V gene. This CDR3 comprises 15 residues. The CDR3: CASSFLAGGPDTQYF. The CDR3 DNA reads TGTGCCAGCAGCTTCCTAGCGGGAGGACCAGATACGCAGTATTTT.

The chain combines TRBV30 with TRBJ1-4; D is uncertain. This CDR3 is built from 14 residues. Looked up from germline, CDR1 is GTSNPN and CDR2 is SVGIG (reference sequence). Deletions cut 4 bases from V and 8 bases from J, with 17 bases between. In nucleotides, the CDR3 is TGTGCCTGGACCCCATCCGGGTGGAGGGAAAAACTGTTTTTT. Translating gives CAWTPSGWREKLFF.

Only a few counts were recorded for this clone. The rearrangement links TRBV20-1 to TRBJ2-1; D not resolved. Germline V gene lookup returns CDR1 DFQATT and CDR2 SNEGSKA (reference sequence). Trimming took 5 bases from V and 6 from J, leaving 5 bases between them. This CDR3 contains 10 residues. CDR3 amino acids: CSAYFNEQFF. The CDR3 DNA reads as TGCAGTGCTTACTTCAATGAGCAGTTCTTC.

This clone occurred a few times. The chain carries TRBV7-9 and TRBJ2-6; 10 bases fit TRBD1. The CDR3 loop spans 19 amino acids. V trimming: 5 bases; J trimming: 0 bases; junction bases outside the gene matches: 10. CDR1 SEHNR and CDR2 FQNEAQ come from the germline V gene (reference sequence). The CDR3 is CASSRIGTGVYSGANVLTF. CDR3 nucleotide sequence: TGTGCCAGCAGCCGCATTGGGACAGGGGTATACTCTGGGGCCAACGTCCTGACTTTC.

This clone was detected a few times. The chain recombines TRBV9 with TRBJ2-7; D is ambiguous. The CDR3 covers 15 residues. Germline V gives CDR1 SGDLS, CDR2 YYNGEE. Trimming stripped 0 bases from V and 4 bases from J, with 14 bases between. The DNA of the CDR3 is TGTGCCAGCAGCGTAGGGCCGCAGGCCCCATACGAGCAGTACTTC. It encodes CASSVGPQAPYEQYF. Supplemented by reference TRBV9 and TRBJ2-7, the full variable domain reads DSGVTQTPKHLITATGQRVTLRCSPRSGDLSVYWYQQSLDQGLQFLIQYYNGEERAKGNILERFSAQQFPDLHSELNLSSLELGDSALYFCASSVGPQAPYEQYFGPGTRLTVT.

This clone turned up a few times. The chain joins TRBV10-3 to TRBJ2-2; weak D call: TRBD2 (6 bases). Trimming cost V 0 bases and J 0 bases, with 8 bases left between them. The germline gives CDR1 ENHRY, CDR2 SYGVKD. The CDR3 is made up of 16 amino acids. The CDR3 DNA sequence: TGTGCCATCAGTGAGTCGGAGGGGACGAACACCGGGGAGCTGTTTTTT. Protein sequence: CAISESEGTNTGELFF.

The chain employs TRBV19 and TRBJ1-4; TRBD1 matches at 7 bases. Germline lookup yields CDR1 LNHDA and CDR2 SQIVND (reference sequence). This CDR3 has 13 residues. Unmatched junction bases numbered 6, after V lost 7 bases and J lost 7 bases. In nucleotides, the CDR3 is TGTGCCAGTACTCAACAGGGGACTGAAAAACTGTTTTTT. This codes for CASTQQGTEKLFF.

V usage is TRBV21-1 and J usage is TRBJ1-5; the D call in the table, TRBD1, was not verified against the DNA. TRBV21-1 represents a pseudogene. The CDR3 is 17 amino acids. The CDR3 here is CASSARTIPRQNQPQHF. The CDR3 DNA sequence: TGTGCCAGCAGCGCCAGGACAATCCCTAGGCAGAATCAGCCCCAGCATTTT.

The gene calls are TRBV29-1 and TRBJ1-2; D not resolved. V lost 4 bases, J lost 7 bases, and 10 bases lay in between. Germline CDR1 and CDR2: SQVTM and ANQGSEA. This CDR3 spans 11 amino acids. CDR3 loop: CSVVTMVGYTF. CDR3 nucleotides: TGCAGCGTTGTAACTATGGTTGGCTACACCTTC.

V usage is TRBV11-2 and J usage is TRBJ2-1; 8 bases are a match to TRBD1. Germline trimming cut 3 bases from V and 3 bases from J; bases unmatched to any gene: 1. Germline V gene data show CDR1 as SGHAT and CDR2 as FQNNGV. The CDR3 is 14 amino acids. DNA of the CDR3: TGTGCCAGCAGCTTCGGGACAGGCTACAATGAGCAGTTCTTC. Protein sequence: CASSFGTGYNEQFF.

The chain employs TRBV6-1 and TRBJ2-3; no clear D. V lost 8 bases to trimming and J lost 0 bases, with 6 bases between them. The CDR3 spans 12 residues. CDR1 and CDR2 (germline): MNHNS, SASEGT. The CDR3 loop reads CASVVSTDTQYF. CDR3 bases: TGTGCCAGCGTGGTGAGCACAGATACGCAGTATTTT.

This CDR3 reads CASSFSVNEQFF. The DNA for the CDR3 is TGCGCCAGCAGCTTTTCGGTCAATGAGCAGTTCTTC. J is TRBJ2-1 and V is TRBV5-1; unclear D gene. The germline V and J ends were trimmed by 2 bases and 6 bases, with 6 bases remaining between them. Germline V CDR1 and CDR2: SGHRS, YFSETQ. The CDR3 has 12 residues.